This entry describes one TCR beta chain. The data originate from a study of blood T cell repertoires in COVID-19. About the study: COVID-19 samples, acute and convalescent, were from the United States, Italy and Spain.

Germline lookup yields CDR1 MNHEY and CDR2 SVGAGI. V lost 6 bases to trimming and J lost 7 bases; unmatched junction nucleotides: 11. The CDR3 runs 15 residues. In the study's own analysis: Amplification of reference gene primers was used by the study to estimate nucleated cell counts. Sequencing was performed with immunoSEQ multiplex PCR; in TCRdb, only in-frame clones are kept and a portion is missing. The V and J calls and clone size are taken from that table; D and trimming were inferred from the DNA. This table holds approximately 210,000 clones, roughly 86% found once. Sequenced input: peripheral blood. The chain couples TRBV6-5 to TRBJ2-5; 10 positions match TRBD2. This receptor was obtained from a woman aged 35 to 49 with acute or convalescent COVID-19. CDR3 in amino acids: CASRVGTSVVGTQYF. The CDR3 region has the DNA TGTGCCAGCAGGGTAGGGACTAGCGTCGTGGGGACCCAGTACTTC.